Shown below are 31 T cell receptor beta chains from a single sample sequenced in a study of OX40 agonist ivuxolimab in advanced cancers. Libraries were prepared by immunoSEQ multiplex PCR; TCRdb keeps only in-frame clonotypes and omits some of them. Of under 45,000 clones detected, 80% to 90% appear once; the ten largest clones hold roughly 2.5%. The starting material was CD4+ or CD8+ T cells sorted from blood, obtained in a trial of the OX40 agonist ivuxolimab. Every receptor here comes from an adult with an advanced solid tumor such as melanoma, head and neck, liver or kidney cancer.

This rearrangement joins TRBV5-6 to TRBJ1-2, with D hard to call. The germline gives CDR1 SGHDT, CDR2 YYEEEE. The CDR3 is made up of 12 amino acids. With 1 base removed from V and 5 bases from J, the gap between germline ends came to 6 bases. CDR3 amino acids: CASSLRVYGYTF. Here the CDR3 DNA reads TGTGCCAGCAGCTTGCGCGTTTATGGCTACACCTTC.

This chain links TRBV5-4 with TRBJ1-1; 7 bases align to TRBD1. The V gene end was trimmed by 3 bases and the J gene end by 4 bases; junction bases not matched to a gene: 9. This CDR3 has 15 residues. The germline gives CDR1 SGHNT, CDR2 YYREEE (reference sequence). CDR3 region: CASSYRGQRVTEAFF. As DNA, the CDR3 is TGTGCCAGCAGCTACCGGGGACAGCGAGTCACTGAAGCTTTCTTT.

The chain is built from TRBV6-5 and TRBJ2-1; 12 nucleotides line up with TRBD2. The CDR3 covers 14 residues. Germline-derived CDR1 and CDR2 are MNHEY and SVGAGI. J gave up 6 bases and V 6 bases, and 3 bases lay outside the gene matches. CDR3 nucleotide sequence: TGTGCCAGCAGCCTAGCGGGAGGGCGCAATGAGCAGTTCTTC. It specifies CASSLAGGRNEQFF.

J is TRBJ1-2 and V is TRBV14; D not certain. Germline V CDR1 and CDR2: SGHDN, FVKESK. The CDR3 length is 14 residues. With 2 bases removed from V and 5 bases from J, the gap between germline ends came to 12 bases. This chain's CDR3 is CASSQSIGSYGYTF. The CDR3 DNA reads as TGTGCCAGCAGCCAAAGTATAGGGTCATATGGCTACACCTTC.

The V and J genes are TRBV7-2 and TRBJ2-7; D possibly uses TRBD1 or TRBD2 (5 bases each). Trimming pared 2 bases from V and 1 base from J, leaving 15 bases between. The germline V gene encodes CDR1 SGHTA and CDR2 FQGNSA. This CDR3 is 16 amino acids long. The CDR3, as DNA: TGTGCCAGCAGCTTAAATGGGGGTAATCCATCCTACGAGCAGTACTTC. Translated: CASSLNGGNPSYEQYF.

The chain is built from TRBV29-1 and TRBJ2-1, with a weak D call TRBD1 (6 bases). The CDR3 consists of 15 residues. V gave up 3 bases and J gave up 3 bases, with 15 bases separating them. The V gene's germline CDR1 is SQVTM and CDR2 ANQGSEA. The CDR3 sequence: CSVDDRTGRYNEQFF. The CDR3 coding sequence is TGCAGCGTTGACGATCGAACAGGGCGCTACAATGAGCAGTTCTTC.

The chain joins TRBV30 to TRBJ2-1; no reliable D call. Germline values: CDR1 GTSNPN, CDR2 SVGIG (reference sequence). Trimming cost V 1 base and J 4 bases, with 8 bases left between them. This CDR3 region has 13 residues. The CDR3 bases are TGTGCCTGGAGTGCTTCAGCTTACAATGAGCAGTTCTTC. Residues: CAWSASAYNEQFF.

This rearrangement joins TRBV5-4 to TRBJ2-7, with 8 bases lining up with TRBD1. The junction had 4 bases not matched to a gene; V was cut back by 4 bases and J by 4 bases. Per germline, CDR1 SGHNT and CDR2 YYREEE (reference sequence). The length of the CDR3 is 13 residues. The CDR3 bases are TGTGCCAGCAGCCTGGGACAGGATTACGAGCAGTACTTC. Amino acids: CASSLGQDYEQYF.

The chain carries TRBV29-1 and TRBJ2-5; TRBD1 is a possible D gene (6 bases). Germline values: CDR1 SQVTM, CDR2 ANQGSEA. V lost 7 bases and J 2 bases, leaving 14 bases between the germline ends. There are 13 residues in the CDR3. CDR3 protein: CSAQTDRQETQYF. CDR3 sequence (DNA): TGCAGCGCACAGACAGACAGGCAAGAGACCCAGTACTTC.

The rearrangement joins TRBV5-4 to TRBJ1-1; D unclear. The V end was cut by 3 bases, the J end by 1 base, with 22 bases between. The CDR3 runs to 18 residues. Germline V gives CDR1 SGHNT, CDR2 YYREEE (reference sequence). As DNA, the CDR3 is TGTGCCAGCAGCTCGCGGGTTGGGTCCCGGATTACGAACACTGAAGCTTTCTTT. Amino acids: CASSSRVGSRITNTEAFF.

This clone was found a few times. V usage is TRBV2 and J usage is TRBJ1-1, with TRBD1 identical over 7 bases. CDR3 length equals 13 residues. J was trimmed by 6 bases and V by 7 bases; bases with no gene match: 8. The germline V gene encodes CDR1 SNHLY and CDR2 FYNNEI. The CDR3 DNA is TGTGCCAGCAACCTCCGACAGGGCCCTGAAGCTTTCTTT. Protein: CASNLRQGPEAFF.

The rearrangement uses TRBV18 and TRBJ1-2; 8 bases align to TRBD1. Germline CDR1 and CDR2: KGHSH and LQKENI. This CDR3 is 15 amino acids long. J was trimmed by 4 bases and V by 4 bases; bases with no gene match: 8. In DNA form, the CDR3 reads TGTGCCAGCTCACTCTGGACAGGGTCGATCTATGGCTACACCTTC. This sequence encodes CASSLWTGSIYGYTF. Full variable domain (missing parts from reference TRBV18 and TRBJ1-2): NAGVMQNPRHLVRRRGQEARLRCSPMKGHSHVYWYRQLPEEGLKFMVYLQKENIIDESGMPKERFSAEFPKEGPSILRIQQVVRGDSAAYFCASSLWTGSIYGYTFGSGTRLTVV.

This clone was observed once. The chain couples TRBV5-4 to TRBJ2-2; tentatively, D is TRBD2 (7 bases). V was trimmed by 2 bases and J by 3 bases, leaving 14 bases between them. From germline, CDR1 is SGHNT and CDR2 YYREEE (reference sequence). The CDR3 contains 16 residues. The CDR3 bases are TGTGCCAGCAGCTTCTCGGGGGGCTCCGACACCGGGGAGCTGTTTTTT. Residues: CASSFSGGSDTGELFF.

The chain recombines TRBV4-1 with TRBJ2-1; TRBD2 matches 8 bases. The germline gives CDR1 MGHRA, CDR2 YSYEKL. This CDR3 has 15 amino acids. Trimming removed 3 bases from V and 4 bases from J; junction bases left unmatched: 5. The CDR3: CASSQGLGSYNEQFF. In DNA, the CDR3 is TGCGCCAGCAGCCAGGGACTAGGTTCTTACAATGAGCAGTTCTTC.

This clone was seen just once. The CDR3 spells CASSLVTSGRYEQYF. CDR3 in DNA: TGCGCCAGCAGCTTGGTGACTAGCGGGAGGTACGAGCAGTACTTC. This chain connects TRBV5-1 to TRBJ2-7; 13 positions agree with TRBD2. Germline V lookup: CDR1 SGHRS, CDR2 YFSETQ. CDR3 size: 15 residues. The V segment lost 0 bases and the J segment 4 bases; nucleotides outside the gene matches: 1.

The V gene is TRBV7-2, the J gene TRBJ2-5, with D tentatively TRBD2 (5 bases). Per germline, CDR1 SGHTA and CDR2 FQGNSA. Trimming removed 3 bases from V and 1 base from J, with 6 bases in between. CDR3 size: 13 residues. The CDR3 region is CASSFAGQETQYF. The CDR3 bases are TGTGCCAGCAGCTTCGCGGGCCAAGAGACCCAGTACTTC.

The CDR3 region is CASSPALAGSGNTIYF. The CDR3 nucleotides are TGTGCCAGCAGCCCCGCTCTAGCAGGGTCTGGAAACACCATATATTTT. The chain has TRBV27 and TRBJ1-3, with D tentatively TRBD1 (5 bases). Germline CDR1 and CDR2: MNHEY and SMNVEV (reference sequence). This CDR3 contains 16 residues. Trimming cost V 6 bases and J 1 base, with 16 bases left between them.

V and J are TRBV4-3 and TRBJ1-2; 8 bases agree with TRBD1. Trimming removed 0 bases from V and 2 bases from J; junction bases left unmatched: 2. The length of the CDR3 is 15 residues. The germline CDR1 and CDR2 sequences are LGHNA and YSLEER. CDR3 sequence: CASSQDWTGNYGYTF. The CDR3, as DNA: TGCGCCAGCAGCCAAGATTGGACAGGGAACTATGGCTACACCTTC.

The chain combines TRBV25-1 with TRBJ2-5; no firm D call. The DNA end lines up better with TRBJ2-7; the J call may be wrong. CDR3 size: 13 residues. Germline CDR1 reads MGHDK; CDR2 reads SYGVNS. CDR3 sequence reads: CASSVSGAYEQYF. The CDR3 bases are TGTGCCAGCAGTGTTTCTGGGGCCTACGAGCAGTACTTC.

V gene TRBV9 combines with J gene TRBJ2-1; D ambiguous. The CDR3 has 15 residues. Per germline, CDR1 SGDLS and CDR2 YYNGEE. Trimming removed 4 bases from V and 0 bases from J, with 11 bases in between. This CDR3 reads CASSPDPNSYNEQFF. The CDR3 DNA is TGTGCCAGCAGCCCGGACCCGAACTCCTACAATGAGCAGTTCTTC.

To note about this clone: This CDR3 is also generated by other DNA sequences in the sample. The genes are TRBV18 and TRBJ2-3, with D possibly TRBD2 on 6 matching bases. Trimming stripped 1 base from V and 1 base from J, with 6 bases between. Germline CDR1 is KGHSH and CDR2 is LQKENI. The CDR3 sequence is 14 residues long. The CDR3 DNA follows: TGTGCCAGCTCACCACGGGGGGGCACAGATACGCAGTATTTT. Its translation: CASSPRGGTDTQYF.

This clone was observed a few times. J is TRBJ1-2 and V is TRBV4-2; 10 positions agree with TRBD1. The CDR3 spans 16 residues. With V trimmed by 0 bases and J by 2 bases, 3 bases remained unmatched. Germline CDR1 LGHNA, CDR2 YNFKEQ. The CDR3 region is CASSQDLGQGNYGYTF. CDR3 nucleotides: TGTGCCAGCAGCCAAGATCTGGGACAGGGGAACTATGGCTACACCTTC.

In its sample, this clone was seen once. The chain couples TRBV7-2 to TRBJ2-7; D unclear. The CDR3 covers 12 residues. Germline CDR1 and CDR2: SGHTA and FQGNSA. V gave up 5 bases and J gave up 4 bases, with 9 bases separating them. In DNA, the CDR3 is TGTGCCAGCAGCCCCCGATATTACGAGCAGTACTTC. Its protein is CASSPRYYEQYF. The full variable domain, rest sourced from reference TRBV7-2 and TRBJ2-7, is GAGVSQSPSNKVTEKGKDVELRCDPISGHTALYWYRQSLGQGLEFLIYFQGNSAPDKSGLPSDRFSAERTGGSVSTLTIQRTQQEDSAVYLCASSPRYYEQYFGPGTRLTVT.

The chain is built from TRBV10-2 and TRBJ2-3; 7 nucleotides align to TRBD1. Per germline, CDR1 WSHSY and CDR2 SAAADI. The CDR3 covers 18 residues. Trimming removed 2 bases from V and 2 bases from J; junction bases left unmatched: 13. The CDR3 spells CASSETTLFRGNTDTQYF. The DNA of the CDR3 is TGCGCCAGCAGTGAGACAACTCTTTTCAGGGGGAACACAGATACGCAGTATTTT.

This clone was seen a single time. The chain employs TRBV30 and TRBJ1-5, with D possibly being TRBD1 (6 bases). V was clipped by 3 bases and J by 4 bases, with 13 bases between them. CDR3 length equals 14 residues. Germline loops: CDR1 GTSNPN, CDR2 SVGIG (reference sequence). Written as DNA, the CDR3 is TGTGCCTGGAGCAAGGGACAACGTAATCAGCCCCAGCATTTT. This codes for CAWSKGQRNQPQHF. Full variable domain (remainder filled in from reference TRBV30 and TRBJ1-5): SQTIHQWPATLVQPVGSPLSLECTVEGTSNPNLYWYRQAAGRGLQLLFYSVGIGQISSEVPQNLSASRPQDRQFILSSKKLLLSDSGFYLCAWSKGQRNQPQHFGDGTRLSIL.

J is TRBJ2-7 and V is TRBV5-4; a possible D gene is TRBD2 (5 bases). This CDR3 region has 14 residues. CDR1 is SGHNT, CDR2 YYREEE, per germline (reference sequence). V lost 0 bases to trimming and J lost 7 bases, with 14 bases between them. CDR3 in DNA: TGTGCCAGCAGCTTGGGAGGAGGCAGTGGGGAGCAGTACTTC. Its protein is CASSLGGGSGEQYF.

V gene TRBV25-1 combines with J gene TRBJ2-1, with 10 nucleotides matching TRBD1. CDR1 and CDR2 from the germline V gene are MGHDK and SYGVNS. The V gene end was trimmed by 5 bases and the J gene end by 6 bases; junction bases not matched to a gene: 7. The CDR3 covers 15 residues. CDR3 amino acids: CASSSPGQGFNEQFF. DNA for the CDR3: TGTGCCAGCAGTTCACCGGGACAGGGGTTCAATGAGCAGTTCTTC.

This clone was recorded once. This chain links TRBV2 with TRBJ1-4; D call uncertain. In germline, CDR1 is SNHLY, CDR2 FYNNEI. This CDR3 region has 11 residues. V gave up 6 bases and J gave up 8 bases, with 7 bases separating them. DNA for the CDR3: TGTGCCAGCAGCGTTGGGGAAAAACTGTTTTTT. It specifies CASSVGEKLFF.

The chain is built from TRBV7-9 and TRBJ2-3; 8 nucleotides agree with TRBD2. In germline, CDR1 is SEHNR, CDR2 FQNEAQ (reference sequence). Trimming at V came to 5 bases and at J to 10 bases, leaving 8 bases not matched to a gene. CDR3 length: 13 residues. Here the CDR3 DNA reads TGTGCCAGCAGCCTACCTCTGGGACTAGCGCAGTATTTT. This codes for CASSLPLGLAQYF.

As DNA, the CDR3 is TGTGCCAGCACCACAGGGGGCGCGAACACCGGGGAGCTGTTTTTT. As protein: CASTTGGANTGELFF. The chain uses TRBV2 and TRBJ2-2; TRBD1 matches at 9 bases. CDR3 size: 15 residues. After removal of 7 bases from V and 0 bases from J, the junction contained 3 bases not matched to a gene. Germline V CDR1 and CDR2: SNHLY, FYNNEI.

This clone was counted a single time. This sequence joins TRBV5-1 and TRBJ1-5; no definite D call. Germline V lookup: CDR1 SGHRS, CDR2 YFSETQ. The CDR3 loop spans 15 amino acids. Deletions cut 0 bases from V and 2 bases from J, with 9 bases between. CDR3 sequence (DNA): TGCGCCAGCAGCTTGGGAGGGTTCGGCAATCAGCCCCAGCATTTT. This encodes CASSLGGFGNQPQHF.